Listed here are 23 T cell receptor beta chains from one sample, sequenced in a study of PD-1 blockade in classical Hodgkin lymphoma. Every patient experienced relapse after autologous stem cell transplantation, and brentuximab vedotin exposure varied. The table came from immunoSEQ multiplex PCR; TCRdb's copy has only in-frame clones and leaves some out. The sample lists 20,000 to 25,000 clones, 65% to 80% occurring once. This specimen was peripheral blood mononuclear cells (PBMCs), taken before the second cycle of nivolumab. All receptors derive from a human donor with classical Hodgkin lymphoma.

V usage is TRBV11-1 and J usage is TRBJ2-5, with 7 bases lining up with TRBD2. The V and J ends lost 5 bases and 7 bases, in that order; junction bases with no gene match: 7. The CDR3 is 13 residues long. Germline assignment: CDR1 SGHAT and CDR2 FQDESV (reference sequence). DNA of the CDR3: TGTGCCAGCAGCAGTGGACTAGACGTGACCCAGTACTTC. Protein product: CASSSGLDVTQYF.

V usage is TRBV5-6 and J usage is TRBJ2-1; possible D gene TRBD2, 5 bases. V shed 3 bases and J shed 1 base, with 11 bases lying between them. Per the germline V gene, CDR1 is SGHDT and CDR2 is YYEEEE. The CDR3 consists of 15 residues. The CDR3 DNA is TGTGCCAGCAGCTGGTGGAGGAGTTCCTACAATGAGCAGTTCTTC. Its protein product is CASSWWRSSYNEQFF.

This clone was detected once. The chain carries TRBV6-5 and TRBJ2-2; 8 bases are a match to TRBD2. The V gene's germline CDR1 is MNHEY and CDR2 SVGAGI. V shed 6 bases and J 0 bases; nucleotides not matched to a gene: 3. CDR3 length equals 15 residues. CDR3 DNA: TGTGCCAGCAGCGGGAGGGCCACGAACACCGGGGAGCTGTTTTTT. Encoded protein: CASSGRATNTGELFF.

The chain employs TRBV5-1 and TRBJ1-1; D is unresolved. CDR1 is SGHRS, CDR2 YFSETQ, per germline. V was shortened by 0 bases and J by 9 bases, with 15 bases between the two germline ends. The CDR3 is 14 amino acids. The CDR3 spells CASSLALRMIQAFF. Written as DNA, the CDR3 is TGCGCCAGCAGCTTGGCCCTTCGGATGATTCAAGCTTTCTTT.

The gene calls are TRBV30 and TRBJ2-7; possibly TRBD2 for D (6 bases). The CDR3 spans 13 residues. Germline V gives CDR1 GTSNPN, CDR2 SVGIG (reference sequence). The V end lost 2 bases, the J end lost 6 bases, and 14 bases lay between the germline ends. CDR3 nucleotide sequence: TGTGCCTGGAGTTATCCGGGAGCGGGCGAGCAGTACTTC. This codes for CAWSYPGAGEQYF. Full variable domain (missing parts from reference TRBV30 and TRBJ2-7): SQTIHQWPATLVQPVGSPLSLECTVEGTSNPNLYWYRQAAGRGLQLLFYSVGIGQISSEVPQNLSASRPQDRQFILSSKKLLLSDSGFYLCAWSYPGAGEQYFGPGTRLTVT.

CDR3: CSVRGTSGSSYEQYF. CDR3 nucleotides: TGCAGCGTTCGCGGGACTAGCGGTAGCTCGTACGAGCAGTACTTC. V gene TRBV29-1 combines with J gene TRBJ2-7; TRBD2 agrees at 11 bases. V lost 5 bases, J lost 4 bases, and 10 bases stayed unmatched. This CDR3 is built from 15 residues. Germline CDR1 SQVTM, CDR2 ANQGSEA.

The chain joins TRBV5-5 to TRBJ1-5; D might be TRBD1 (6 bases). Trimming removed 4 bases at V and 10 bases at J, with 15 bases between. CDR1 is SGHKS and CDR2 is YYEKEE in the germline V gene (reference sequence). The CDR3 length is 13 residues. CDR3 nucleotides: TGTGCCAGCAGCGTCACAGGGCAGGGACCCCAGCATTTT. It specifies CASSVTGQGPQHF.

J is TRBJ1-1 and V is TRBV19, with D possibly matching TRBD1 (5 bases). Between the trimmed V and J ends, which lost 5 bases and 7 bases, there was a span of 14 bases. CDR1 and CDR2 (germline): LNHDA, SQIVND (reference sequence). There are 13 residues in the CDR3. The CDR3 spells CASSPQGSLEAFF. CDR3 DNA: TGTGCCAGTAGTCCCCAGGGATCCCTTGAAGCTTTCTTT.

This clone appeared a few times. The chain uses TRBV7-9 and TRBJ2-1, with 7 bases identical to TRBD1. The CDR3 extends over 14 amino acids. Germline loops: CDR1 SEHNR, CDR2 FQNEAQ (reference sequence). V lost 5 bases, J lost 4 bases, and 5 bases stayed unmatched. Here the CDR3 reads CASSPPDRYNEQFF. As DNA, the CDR3 is TGTGCCAGCAGCCCCCCGGACAGGTACAATGAGCAGTTCTTC.

V usage is TRBV5-4 and J usage is TRBJ2-7, with D possibly being TRBD2 (6 bases). CDR1 is SGHNT and CDR2 is YYREEE in the germline V gene (reference sequence). The CDR3 totals 18 residues. The V gene lost 5 bases and the J gene lost 5 bases, with 29 bases spanning the gap. The CDR3: CASSFKSIIGASADEQYF. In DNA, the CDR3 is TGTGCCAGCAGTTTTAAATCCATCATCGGGGCTAGCGCCGACGAGCAGTACTTC.

The chain uses TRBV6-1 and TRBJ1-5, with D possibly TRBD1 on 6 matching bases. The length of the CDR3 is 15 residues. Looked up from germline, CDR1 is MNHNS and CDR2 is SASEGT. Trimming took 4 bases from V and 6 from J, leaving 16 bases between them. The CDR3, as DNA: TGTGCCAGCAGTGCGGACAGCCCGGCGGCTCAGCCCCAGCATTTT. Protein: CASSADSPAAQPQHF.

The rearrangement joins TRBV5-1 to TRBJ2-1; TRBD2 matches at 7 bases. V dropped 0 bases and J dropped 8; count of bases not matched to a gene: 11. This CDR3 contains 16 residues. Germline V gene data show CDR1 as SGHRS and CDR2 as YFSETQ. The chain's CDR3 is CASSLGGGRAWDEQFF. CDR3 coding DNA: TGCGCCAGCAGCTTGGGTGGTGGGAGGGCCTGGGATGAGCAGTTCTTC.

The rearrangement joins TRBV19 to TRBJ2-1; D tentatively fits TRBD1 or TRBD2 (5 bases each). The CDR3 spans 16 residues. Trimming shortened V by 5 bases and J by 0 bases, and 14 bases separated the two germline ends. Germline lookup yields CDR1 LNHDA and CDR2 SQIVND (reference sequence). CDR3 nucleotide sequence: TGTGCCAGTAGTGCGCCATGGGGGATCTCCTACAATGAGCAGTTCTTC. It is translated as CASSAPWGISYNEQFF.

In this sample, this clone turned up a few times. The genes are TRBV15 and TRBJ1-1; D not resolved. CDR1 is LNHNV and CDR2 is YYDKDF in the germline V gene (reference sequence). CDR3 size: 14 residues. V lost 3 bases to trimming and J lost 6 bases, with 14 bases between them. CDR3 loop: CATSSRGLMSEAFF. In DNA form, the CDR3 reads TGTGCCACCAGCAGCAGAGGCCTTATGTCTGAAGCTTTCTTT.

The rearrangement uses TRBV6-5 and TRBJ1-4; D gene uncertain. Germline loops: CDR1 MNHEY, CDR2 SVGAGI. The V and J ends lost 5 bases and 8 bases respectively, with 15 bases between them. The CDR3 consists of 14 residues. The CDR3 reads CASSVDSPGEKLFF. CDR3 in DNA: TGTGCCAGCAGTGTGGACTCGCCGGGCGAAAAACTGTTTTTT.

The chain couples TRBV12-5 to TRBJ1-4, with TRBD1 as a possible D gene (5 bases). V was shortened by 5 bases and J by 2 bases, with 21 bases between the two germline ends. Germline lookup yields CDR1 LGHNT and CDR2 FRNRAP. The CDR3 length is 18 residues. The CDR3 DNA sequence: TGTGCTAGTGGTCCCTCGGACATCCACGGGACCACTAATGAAAAACTGTTTTTT. Its translation is CASGPSDIHGTTNEKLFF.

The chain's CDR3 is CATSRDLTSGSYEQYF. The CDR3 DNA follows: TGTGCCACCAGCAGAGATCTGACTAGCGGGAGCTACGAGCAGTACTTC. The chain joins TRBV15 to TRBJ2-7, with 12 nucleotides matching TRBD2. Germline lookup yields CDR1 LNHNV and CDR2 YYDKDF (reference sequence). The CDR3 runs to 16 residues. V lost 0 bases to trimming and J lost 3 bases; unmatched junction nucleotides: 3.

This rearrangement joins TRBV10-3 to TRBJ2-1; 11 nucleotides agree with TRBD2. The CDR3 has 14 amino acids. After removal of 7 bases from V and 4 bases from J, the junction contained 3 bases not matched to a gene. CDR1 and CDR2 from the germline V gene are ENHRY and SYGVKD. CDR3 amino acids: CAITGTSGYNEQFF. The DNA of the CDR3 is TGTGCCATCACCGGGACTAGCGGTTACAATGAGCAGTTCTTC.

Judged by abundance, this clone is medium-sized. The J gene is TRBJ2-1, the V gene TRBV5-4; D remains unclear. This CDR3 has 13 amino acids. Germline V CDR1 and CDR2: SGHNT, YYREEE (reference sequence). Trimming removed 1 base from V and 6 bases from J, with 8 bases in between. Written as DNA, the CDR3 is TGTGCCAGCAGCTTGCTATTGAGCAATGAGCAGTTCTTC. Amino acids: CASSLLLSNEQFF.

The rearrangement links TRBV5-1 to TRBJ2-5, with 15 positions matching TRBD2. Trimming took 3 bases from V and 1 from J; bases not matched to a gene: 4. The CDR3 is 17 residues long. Germline CDR1 reads SGHRS; CDR2 reads YFSETQ. The CDR3 reads CASSSGLAGGVQETQYF. CDR3 DNA sequence: TGCGCCAGCAGCTCCGGACTAGCGGGAGGGGTCCAAGAGACCCAGTACTTC.

V and J are TRBV15 and TRBJ1-3; 8 bases map to TRBD1. Per germline, CDR1 LNHNV and CDR2 YYDKDF (reference sequence). V gave up 4 bases and J gave up 4 bases; unmatched junction bases: 9. The CDR3 length is 16 residues. In nucleotides, the CDR3 is TGTGCCACCAGCACCCGGGACAGGAATTTCGGAAACACCATATATTTT. The encoded protein is CATSTRDRNFGNTIYF.

This clone appeared a single time. The chain links TRBV15 to TRBJ2-2; 7 nucleotides line up with TRBD1. CDR3 length: 15 amino acids. CDR1 is LNHNV, CDR2 YYDKDF, per germline (reference sequence). Germline trimming cut 5 bases from V and 1 base from J; bases unmatched to any gene: 4. The chain's CDR3 is CATSPRTGNTGELFF. Written as DNA, the CDR3 is TGTGCCACCAGCCCTCGGACAGGGAACACCGGGGAGCTGTTTTTT.

The chain carries TRBV7-2 and TRBJ2-7; a possible D gene is TRBD2 (6 bases). CDR3 length equals 15 residues. Germline loops: CDR1 SGHTA, CDR2 FQGNSA. V lost 1 base to trimming and J lost 2 bases, with 12 bases between them. This CDR3 reads CASSLVISGPYEQYF. The CDR3 DNA sequence: TGTGCCAGCAGCTTAGTAATTAGCGGACCCTACGAGCAGTACTTC. The whole variable domain, remainder taken from reference TRBV7-2 and TRBJ2-7, is GAGVSQSPSNKVTEKGKDVELRCDPISGHTALYWYRQSLGQGLEFLIYFQGNSAPDKSGLPSDRFSAERTGGSVSTLTIQRTQQEDSAVYLCASSLVISGPYEQYFGPGTRLTVT.